Presented here are 22 T cell receptor beta chains from one specimen sequenced in a study of T cells after posttransplantation cyclophosphamide. Busulfan-fludarabine conditioning, marrow transplant, and cyclophosphamide on days +3 and +4 were administered. The repertoire was sequenced with immunoSEQ multiplex PCR; TCRdb's copy has only in-frame clones and lacks some. The table includes thousands of clones, 69% detected once. The material sequenced was CD8+ T cells sorted from PBMCs, taken around 1,100 days after allogeneic stem cell transplant with posttransplant cyclophosphamide. The receptor set was obtained from a female patient aged 40-49 years who received an allogeneic stem cell transplant from a related donor, was CMV-positive, and had no GVHD. Some T cells could come from the graft donor.

This clone was found a few times. Additional DNA sequences in this sample encode the identical CDR3. The CDR3 DNA reads TGTGCCAGTTTTTTCAGGCAGGGGACGGCCTACGAGCAGTACTTC. Translating gives CASFFRQGTAYEQYF. The chain is built from TRBV9 and TRBJ2-7; D might be TRBD1 (6 bases). V dropped 8 bases and J dropped 2 bases, with 20 bases sitting between them. The CDR3 is 15 amino acids. Looked up from germline, CDR1 is SGDLS and CDR2 is YYNGEE. Filled out from reference TRBV9 and TRBJ2-7, the complete variable domain reads DSGVTQTPKHLITATGQRVTLRCSPRSGDLSVYWYQQSLDQGLQFLIQYYNGEERAKGNILERFSAQQFPDLHSELNLSSLELGDSALYFCASFFRQGTAYEQYFGPGTRLTVT.

This clone appeared a few times. Distinct nucleotide sequences in the sample also encode this CDR3. The V gene is TRBV9, the J gene TRBJ2-7; TRBD1 might be the D (6 bases). V was pared by 6 bases and J by 2 bases, with 18 bases between. The CDR3 runs 15 residues. Germline V lookup: CDR1 SGDLS, CDR2 YYNGEE. The chain's CDR3 is CASIFGQRTAYEQYF. In DNA, the CDR3 is TGTGCCAGCATCTTCGGACAGAGGACGGCCTACGAGCAGTACTTC.

The table lists this clone with a few counts. The chain carries TRBV11-3 and TRBJ2-7; the match to TRBD1 covers 9 bases. V trimming: 5 bases; J trimming: 2 bases; junction bases outside the gene matches: 7. Germline-derived CDR1 and CDR2 are SGHNT and YENEEA. The CDR3 is 15 amino acids. The DNA for the CDR3 is TGTGCCAGCAGCATCGGACAGGGGACGGCCTACGAGCAGTACTTC. Protein product: CASSIGQGTAYEQYF.

The chain has TRBV27 and TRBJ2-5, with TRBD2 as a possible D gene (7 bases). Trimming took off 5 bases at V and 5 bases at J, with 15 bases between the two ends. CDR1 is MNHEY, CDR2 SMNVEV, per germline (reference sequence). This CDR3 has 14 amino acids. The CDR3 DNA follows: TGTGCCAGCAGTCCGCTGGCGGGGGCGGAGACCCAGTACTTC. This sequence encodes CASSPLAGAETQYF.

This clone was seen a few times. Additional DNA sequences in this sample encode the identical CDR3. The rearrangement links TRBV9 to TRBJ2-7; TRBD1 aligns across 7 bases. Unmatched junction bases numbered 13, after V lost 8 bases and J lost 2 bases. CDR3 length: 15 residues. Germline CDR1 and CDR2: SGDLS and YYNGEE. The CDR3 coding sequence is TGTGCCAGTAGTTTCGAACAGGGGACGGCCTACGAGCAGTACTTC. This translates into CASSFEQGTAYEQYF. Full variable domain (remainder filled in from reference TRBV9 and TRBJ2-7): DSGVTQTPKHLITATGQRVTLRCSPRSGDLSVYWYQQSLDQGLQFLIQYYNGEERAKGNILERFSAQQFPDLHSELNLSSLELGDSALYFCASSFEQGTAYEQYFGPGTRLTVT.

This chain connects TRBV27 to TRBJ2-5; TRBD2 aligns across 11 bases. The CDR3 has 19 residues. Germline V gene lookup returns CDR1 MNHEY and CDR2 SMNVEV (reference sequence). Unmatched junction bases numbered 17, after V lost 5 bases and J lost 3 bases. Written as DNA, the CDR3 is TGTGCCAGCAGTCCTCCCGGCGGAGTAGCGGGGGGGGTGGAAGAGACCCAGTACTTC. Protein sequence: CASSPPGGVAGGVEETQYF.

The chain employs TRBV29-1 and TRBJ2-1, with 8 bases aligning to TRBD2. This CDR3 has 13 residues. The V segment lost 4 bases and the J segment 2 bases; nucleotides outside the gene matches: 1. Germline loops: CDR1 SQVTM, CDR2 ANQGSEA. The chain's CDR3 is CSVVGGAYNEQFF. In nucleotides, the CDR3 is TGCAGCGTTGTCGGGGGGGCCTACAATGAGCAGTTCTTC.

CDR3 protein: CASSLRGTGFLDTGELFF. In DNA form, the CDR3 reads TGCGCCAGCAGCTTGAGGGGGACAGGGTTCTTGGACACCGGGGAGCTGTTTTTT. This chain uses TRBV5-1 with TRBJ2-2; 9 bases are shared with TRBD1. CDR1 is SGHRS and CDR2 is YFSETQ in the germline V gene. Trimming took 1 base from V and 3 from J; bases not matched to a gene: 10. The CDR3 totals 18 residues.

On this clone: This sample includes further DNA sequences coding for the same CDR3. The gene calls are TRBV9 and TRBJ2-7, with 9 nucleotides matching TRBD1. The CDR3 sequence is 15 residues long. Trimming cost V 6 bases and J 4 bases; bases outside gene matches: 11. CDR1 is SGDLS, CDR2 YYNGEE, per germline. The CDR3 reads CASIFGQGTAYEQYF. As DNA, the CDR3 is TGTGCCAGCATTTTCGGACAGGGGACGGCATACGAGCAGTACTTC.

The rearrangement joins TRBV11-1 to TRBJ2-5; 9 positions match TRBD1. The ends lost 7 bases at V and 4 bases at J; junction bases unmatched: 7. Germline-derived CDR1 and CDR2 are SGHAT and FQDESV (reference sequence). The CDR3 has 14 residues. For the CDR3, the DNA is TGTGCCAGCAAAACCACAGGGGGCGCAGAGACCCAGTACTTC. It specifies CASKTTGGAETQYF.

The J gene is TRBJ1-4, the V gene TRBV21-1; TRBD1, the table's D call, was not compared with the DNA. TRBV21-1 is noted as a pseudogene. This CDR3 region has 16 residues. CDR3 region: CASCRQGTAVGEKLFF. The CDR3 region has the DNA TGTGCCAGCTGTCGACAGGGTACAGCAGTAGGGGAAAAACTGTTTTTT.

The J gene is TRBJ2-1, the V gene TRBV21-1; TRBD2 is the table's D call, not checked against the DNA. TRBV21-1 has pseudogene status. The CDR3 extends over 14 amino acids. The CDR3 loop reads CASSIAGPYNEQFF. The CDR3 nucleotides are TGTGCCAGCAGCATTGCGGGACCCTACAATGAGCAGTTCTTC.

The rearrangement uses TRBV29-1 and TRBJ1-4; 7 bases fit TRBD1. Trimming took 7 bases from V and 7 from J; bases not matched to a gene: 9. Germline loops: CDR1 SQVTM, CDR2 ANQGSEA. The CDR3 is 13 residues long. CDR3 sequence (DNA): TGCAGCGCATTCGGGACAGATATTGAAAAACTGTTTTTT. Translating it yields CSAFGTDIEKLFF.

The chain carries TRBV5-5 and TRBJ1-2; D perhaps matches TRBD1 (5 bases). The CDR3 has 17 amino acids. V lost 4 bases and J lost 4, with 23 bases in between. Germline-derived CDR1 and CDR2 are SGHKS and YYEKEE (reference sequence). CDR3 residues: CASSRGGDGTPPYGYTF. Written as DNA, the CDR3 is TGTGCCAGCAGCCGGGGGGGGGACGGGACCCCTCCCTATGGCTACACCTTC.

Relative to its sample, this clone is hyperexpanded. This sequence joins TRBV10-1 and TRBJ2-7, with 7 bases lining up with TRBD1. Trimming removed 6 bases from V and 6 bases from J; junction bases left unmatched: 11. Germline V gene data show CDR1 as WNHNN and CDR2 as SYGVQD (reference sequence). The CDR3 runs 14 residues. CDR3 DNA sequence: TGCGCCAGCAGGGAAAACGGACAGGCCTGCGAGCAGTACTTC. Its translation: CASRENGQACEQYF.

The gene calls are TRBV13 and TRBJ2-2; 12 bases agree with TRBD1. The CDR3 length is 19 residues. CDR1 and CDR2 from the germline V gene are PRHDT and FYEKMQ (reference sequence). The V segment lost 5 bases and the J segment 0 bases; nucleotides outside the gene matches: 10. CDR3 region: CASSPVPGQGAPNTGELFF. CDR3 DNA: TGTGCCAGCAGCCCCGTTCCGGGACAGGGGGCCCCGAACACCGGGGAGCTGTTTTTT.

The chain links TRBV29-1 to TRBJ1-2, with D tentatively TRBD1 (6 bases). From germline, CDR1 is SQVTM and CDR2 ANQGSEA. The CDR3 runs to 16 residues. V lost 0 bases, J lost 8 bases, and 22 bases lay in between. CDR3 in amino acids: CSVEDQDSALFMGYTF. CDR3 bases: TGCAGCGTTGAAGATCAGGACAGCGCACTCTTTATGGGCTACACCTTC.

This chain joins TRBV10-3 and TRBJ2-3; a possible D gene is TRBD1 (6 bases). Per germline, CDR1 ENHRY and CDR2 SYGVKD. CDR3 size: 15 residues. With 6 bases removed from V and 5 bases from J, the gap between germline ends came to 18 bases. CDR3: CAIRVTGGGGDTQYF. CDR3 DNA sequence: TGTGCCATCAGGGTGACAGGCGGTGGGGGAGATACGCAGTATTTT.

On this clone itself: Sequence at one end of the junction differs from germline and may be a read error. The rearrangement links TRBV7-6 to TRBJ2-2; 8 bases align to TRBD1. CDR1 is SGHVS, CDR2 FNYEAQ, per germline. There are 16 residues in the CDR3. CDR3 in amino acids: CASSTIDRGGHRGAVF. The DNA for the CDR3 is TGTGCCAGCAGCACAATAGACAGGGGAGGACACCGGGGAGCTGTTTTT.

This clone turned up a few times. At the DNA level, this CDR3 is encoded by other sequences in the same sample as well. The CDR3 region has the DNA TGTGCCAGTTTTTTCAGACAGGGGACGGCCTACGAGCAGTACTTC. This gives the protein CASFFRQGTAYEQYF. The J gene is TRBJ2-7, the V gene TRBV9; TRBD1 agrees at 8 bases. CDR3 length: 15 amino acids. V dropped 8 bases and J dropped 2; count of bases not matched to a gene: 12. Germline CDR1 reads SGDLS; CDR2 reads YYNGEE. Variable domain in full (rest from reference TRBV9 and TRBJ2-7): DSGVTQTPKHLITATGQRVTLRCSPRSGDLSVYWYQQSLDQGLQFLIQYYNGEERAKGNILERFSAQQFPDLHSELNLSSLELGDSALYFCASFFRQGTAYEQYFGPGTRLTVT.

The chain recombines TRBV21-1 with TRBJ1-6; the table gives TRBD1 as D, unverified against the DNA. TRBV21-1 is flagged as a pseudogene. The CDR3 is 16 amino acids. The CDR3 loop is CASSKPGGGAKSPLHF. The DNA of the CDR3 is TGTGCCAGCAGCAAACCTGGAGGGGGCGCGAAATCACCCCTCCACTTT.

Of note for this clone: Other DNA sequences of this sample code for an identical CDR3. The chain has TRBV9 and TRBJ2-7, with D tentatively TRBD1 (6 bases). In germline, CDR1 is SGDLS, CDR2 YYNGEE. CDR3 length: 15 amino acids. Between the trimmed V and J ends, which lost 8 bases and 2 bases, there was a span of 20 bases. The CDR3 region is CASIFKQGTAYEQYF. In DNA form, the CDR3 reads TGTGCCAGTATTTTCAAGCAGGGGACGGCCTACGAGCAGTACTTC.